This is a list of T cell receptor beta chains from one sample in a study of T cell clusters in autoimmune cytopenias. TCRdb reworked the multiplex PCR reads into one entry per CDR3 protein, no DNA. This table lists 1,000 to 1,500 distinct CDR3 sequences. A further study also used this sample, focusing on T cell repertoires in aging, cancer and after chemotherapy.

Sequenced: peripheral blood. Receptors originate from a human donor in good health. Each CDR3 is given with its conserved first and last residue. Fields, in order: clone size, J gene, V gene, CDR3 protein. The listing skips clone size in some rows; elsewhere it reads once, few, many or a size class.

>medium-sized|TRBJ2-5|TRBV12-3/TRBV12-4
CASSLLETQYF
>-|TRBJ2-1|TRBV11-2
CASSSRLQGTDEQFF
>medium-sized|TRBJ1-1|TRBV6-2/TRBV6-3
CASSPTGVEHTEAFF
>medium-sized|TRBJ1-4|TRBV7-2
CASALPGLEGEKLFF
>large|TRBJ2-2|TRBV10-3
CAIRASGVTGELFF
>medium-sized|TRBJ1-3|TRBV28
CASSLPGPGNTIYF
>medium-sized|TRBJ1-1|TRBV19
CASSLRQGAGTEAFF
>medium-sized|TRBJ2-7|TRBV7-9
CASSLGDYEQYF
>large|TRBJ1-2|TRBV19
CASSILGQGGYGYTF
>large|TRBJ1-3|TRBV18
CASSPRTSNRGSGNTIYF
>medium-sized|TRBJ2-1|TRBV20-1
CSARADSNEQFF
>large|TRBJ2-5|TRBV19
CASTPAGNMETQYF
>large|TRBJ1-2|TRBV6-5
CASVNRGEGYTF
>-|TRBJ2-7|TRBV27
CASSLRGLAGVYEQYF
>medium-sized|TRBJ2-3|TRBV15
CATSREGGHSTDTQYF
>-|TRBJ2-3|TRBV29-1
CSSDEQTTDTQYF
>medium-sized|TRBJ1-3|TRBV10-3
CAIRFGTAVGNTIYF
>large|TRBJ2-1|TRBV11-1
CASSALWASGTVYNEQFF
>-|TRBJ2-3|TRBV28
CASSLGKGISDTQYF
>-|TRBJ1-4|TRBV7-2
CASSLDDEKLFF
>medium-sized|TRBJ2-1|TRBV11-3
CASSLGLSYNEQFF
>large|TRBJ1-1|TRBV6-5
CASSPGQYTEAFF